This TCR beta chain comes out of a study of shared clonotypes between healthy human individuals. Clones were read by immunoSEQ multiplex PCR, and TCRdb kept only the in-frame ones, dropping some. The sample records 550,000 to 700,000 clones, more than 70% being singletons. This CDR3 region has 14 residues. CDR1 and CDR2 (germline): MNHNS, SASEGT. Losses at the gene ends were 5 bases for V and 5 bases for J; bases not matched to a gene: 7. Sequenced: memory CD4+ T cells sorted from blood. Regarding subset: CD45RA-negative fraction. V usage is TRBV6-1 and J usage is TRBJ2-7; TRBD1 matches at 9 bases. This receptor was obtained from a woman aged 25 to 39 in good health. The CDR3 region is CASSHGQGFDEQYF. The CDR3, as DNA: TGTGCCAGCAGTCACGGACAGGGGTTTGACGAGCAGTACTTC.